The 11 T cell receptor beta chains reported below all come from one sample, sequenced in a study of T cell changes during pregnancy in multiple sclerosis. Assay used: immunoSEQ multiplex PCR; TCRdb lists only in-frame clones, some missing. The data contain roughly 76,000 clones, over 80% of them seen just once; the ten biggest clones take up around 0.5%. Sample: CD4+ T cells from peripheral blood mononuclear cells, taken in the second trimester of pregnancy. The receptors derive from a female donor with multiple sclerosis, enrolled in a pregnancy study.

V gene TRBV5-1 combines with J gene TRBJ1-1; TRBD1 is a possible D gene (6 bases). Germline values: CDR1 SGHRS, CDR2 YFSETQ. V lost 6 bases and J lost 0, with 15 bases in between. The CDR3 sequence is 15 residues long. CDR3 DNA sequence: TGCGCCAGCACCAAGGGGGACCGGATGAACACTGAAGCTTTCTTT. It codes for CASTKGDRMNTEAFF. Full variable domain (remainder filled in from reference TRBV5-1 and TRBJ1-1): KAGVTQTPRYLIKTRGQQVTLSCSPISGHRSVSWYQQTPGQGLQFLFEYFSETQRNKGNFPGRFSGRQFSNSRSEMNVSTLELGDSALYLCASTKGDRMNTEAFFGQGTRLTVV.

The chain links TRBV27 to TRBJ2-7; 9 bases are shared with TRBD2. The CDR3 consists of 13 residues. Germline loops: CDR1 MNHEY, CDR2 SMNVEV (reference sequence). With 6 bases clipped from V and 3 bases from J, the junction kept 3 bases outside the gene matches. As DNA, the CDR3 is TGTGCCAGCAGGACTAGCGGTCGCTACGAGCAGTACTTC. Its translation is CASRTSGRYEQYF.

This clone was seen only once. The V and J genes are TRBV29-1 and TRBJ2-7; 10 bases line up with TRBD1. Trimming removed 7 bases from V and 6 bases from J; junction bases left unmatched: 12. The germline V gene encodes CDR1 SQVTM and CDR2 ANQGSEA. This CDR3 spans 14 amino acids. DNA of the CDR3: TGCAGCGCCCGTTCAATAGGGACAGGGGCCGAGCAGTACTTC. Protein sequence: CSARSIGTGAEQYF.

This clone showed up just once. The chain recombines TRBV5-4 with TRBJ2-2, with TRBD2 matching over 12 bases. Looked up from germline, CDR1 is SGHNT and CDR2 is YYREEE (reference sequence). The CDR3 totals 17 residues. With 3 bases clipped from V and 3 bases from J, the junction kept 6 bases outside the gene matches. CDR3 sequence (DNA): TGTGCCAGCAGCTCGTGGACTAGCGGGGAATACACCGGGGAGCTGTTTTTT. Residues: CASSSWTSGEYTGELFF.

This clone was found once. The rearrangement uses TRBV5-8 and TRBJ2-1; 7 positions agree with TRBD1. V was pared by 3 bases and J by 2 bases, with 2 bases of the junction left unmatched. CDR1 and CDR2 (germline): SGHTS, YDEGEE. CDR3 length equals 14 residues. Here the CDR3 DNA reads TGTGCCAGCAGCTCGGGACAGACCTACAATGAGCAGTTCTTC. It codes for CASSSGQTYNEQFF.

This clone has just one count. The CDR3 loop is CASSSGNQPQHF. In DNA form, the CDR3 reads TGTGCCAGCAGCTCAGGTAATCAGCCCCAGCATTTT. The V gene is TRBV5-5, the J gene TRBJ1-5, with D uncertain. V lost 3 bases to trimming and J lost 4 bases, with 5 bases between them. Germline V lookup: CDR1 SGHKS, CDR2 YYEKEE (reference sequence). This CDR3 spans 12 amino acids.

The V and J genes are TRBV28 and TRBJ2-1; weak D call: TRBD2 (5 bases). The CDR3 extends over 15 amino acids. CDR1 MDHEN and CDR2 SYDVKM come from the germline V gene. Between the trimmed V and J ends, which lost 2 bases and 7 bases, there was a span of 15 bases. The CDR3 DNA follows: TGTGCCAGCAGTTTACCCTGGACTGATACTAATGAGCAGTTCTTC. It translates to CASSLPWTDTNEQFF. Drawing the rest from reference TRBV28 and TRBJ2-1, the complete variable domain is DVKVTQSSRYLVKRTGEKVFLECVQDMDHENMFWYRQDPGLGLRLIYFSYDVKMKEKGDIPEGYSVSREKKERFSLILESASTNQTSMYLCASSLPWTDTNEQFFGPGTRLTVL.

The chain is built from TRBV5-1 and TRBJ1-1, with D perhaps matching TRBD1 (6 bases). CDR3 size: 16 residues. V lost 3 bases and J lost 0, with 15 bases in between. Germline V gene lookup returns CDR1 SGHRS and CDR2 YFSETQ. CDR3 loop: CASSSPTGTMNTEAFF. DNA for the CDR3: TGCGCCAGCAGCTCCCCGACAGGCACGATGAACACTGAAGCTTTCTTT.

This chain joins TRBV7-3 and TRBJ1-2, with 10 positions matching TRBD1. The germline V gene has CDR1 SGHTA and CDR2 FQGTGA. Trimming took 6 bases from V and 6 from J; bases not matched to a gene: 4. The CDR3 extends over 13 amino acids. The CDR3 bases are TGTGCCAGCAGTCAAGGGACAGGGGATGGCTACACCTTC. This encodes CASSQGTGDGYTF.

Here the CDR3 DNA reads TGTGCCAGCACGCTAAACAGGGGAGGCTATGGCTACACCTTC. Protein: CASTLNRGGYGYTF. The V call is TRBV7-2, the J call TRBJ1-2; 7 positions match TRBD1. The ends lost 7 bases at V and 4 bases at J; junction bases unmatched: 9. This CDR3 has 14 amino acids. Germline V gene data show CDR1 as SGHTA and CDR2 as FQGNSA.

The chain combines TRBV9 with TRBJ1-2, with TRBD1 identical over 7 bases. Germline CDR1 reads SGDLS; CDR2 reads YYNGEE. This CDR3 region has 16 residues. Trimming at V came to 0 bases and at J to 5 bases, leaving 10 bases not matched to a gene. CDR3 sequence: CASSVGRRDRLYGYTF. The DNA for the CDR3 is TGTGCCAGCAGCGTAGGTCGGCGGGACAGATTGTATGGCTACACCTTC.